This T cell receptor beta chain is drawn from a study of shared clonotypes between healthy human individuals. Study conclusions and caveats: Clonotype sharing among donors was thought likely to change with sequencing depth.

The study drew all its donors from Caucasian adults living in Nashville, Tennessee. Note on this clone: Its antigen is unknown. The same CDR3 is also encoded by other DNA sequences in this sample.

Produced via immunoSEQ multiplex PCR; TCRdb's table is partial and in-frame only. The repertoire holds nearly 750,000 clones, with 55% to 80% as singletons. The receptor comes from a woman aged 25 to 45 in good health. Sequencing input: memory CD4+ T cells sorted from blood. Subset in this sample: CD45RA-negative fraction.

DNA for the CDR3: TGTGCCAGTAGTATTGGAGGCGCAACTAATGAAAAACTGTTTTTT. Its protein product is CASSIGGATNEKLFF. The chain combines TRBV19 with TRBJ1-4; D is ambiguous. This CDR3 is built from 15 residues. Germline assignment: CDR1 LNHDA and CDR2 SQIVND (reference sequence). V lost 3 bases and J lost 0, with 8 bases in between. Variable domain in full (rest from reference TRBV19 and TRBJ1-4): DGGITQSPKYLFRKEGQNVTLSCEQNLNHDAMYWYRQDPGQGLRLIYYSQIVNDFQKGDIAEGYSVSREKKESFPLTVTSAQKNPTAFYLCASSIGGATNEKLFFGSGTQLSVL.